The clone carrying this T cell receptor (beta chain) has more than one count but fewer than ten. Its antigen is undetermined. Using more than 7.5 ml of fresh peripheral blood, PBMCs were prepared. The sample originates from a study of T cells in Graves' hyperthyroidism and ophthalmopathy. Study-wide results and limits: Progression to ophthalmopathy was predicted a median of approximately seven months early.

Template material for amplifying TCR beta CDR3 regions consisted of RNA transcripts. Carried out on the TCR CDR3, a first-round RT-PCR used the HTBI primer set. TCRdb passed the multiplex PCR reads through MiXCR, listing each CDR3 protein once. The sample lists under 450,000 distinct CDR3 sequences, more than 15% occurring once. The junction had 5 bases not matched to a gene; V was cut back by 3 bases and J by 4 bases. The germline V gene has CDR1 MDHEN and CDR2 SYDVKM. This CDR3 spans 15 amino acids. This chain links TRBV28 with TRBJ1-5; 8 bases agree with TRBD1. Sequenced sample: blood. The TCR originated in a woman under 30 with Graves' hyperthyroidism. CDR3: CASSFLQGENQPQHF. For the CDR3, the DNA is TGTGCCAGCAGTTTTCTACAGGGGGAGAATCAGCCCCAGCATTTT.